One and the same sample provided the 20 T cell receptor beta chains below, sequenced in a study of T cell responses to AZD1222 COVID-19 vaccine. The data were produced by immunoSEQ multiplex PCR, yet TCRdb's version contains in-frame clones alone and is incomplete. The sample has more than 150,000 clones; less than 95% are singletons. The source was peripheral blood, collected on day 0 of AZD1222 vaccination. The receptors were sampled from an adult in good health.

In this sample, this clone turned up a few times. J is TRBJ1-5 and V is TRBV19; D not resolved. V lost 3 bases, J lost 6 bases, and 6 bases lay in between. The CDR3 totals 12 residues. Germline V gene lookup returns CDR1 LNHDA and CDR2 SQIVND (reference sequence). The CDR3 DNA sequence: TGTGCCAGTAGTATTTCAGTTCAGCCCCAGCATTTT. This gives the protein CASSISVQPQHF. Full variable domain (missing parts from reference TRBV19 and TRBJ1-5): DGGITQSPKYLFRKEGQNVTLSCEQNLNHDAMYWYRQDPGQGLRLIYYSQIVNDFQKGDIAEGYSVSREKKESFPLTVTSAQKNPTAFYLCASSISVQPQHFGDGTRLSIL.

The V and J genes are TRBV6-2 or TRBV6-3 and TRBJ2-1; D remains unclear. The CDR3 consists of 14 residues. The germline V and J ends were trimmed by 0 bases and 9 bases, with 12 bases remaining between them. Germline values: CDR1 MNHEY, CDR2 SVGEGT. DNA of the CDR3: TGTGCCAGCAGTTACTCCCTAGAAGCCGGTGAGCAGTTCTTC. Encoded protein: CASSYSLEAGEQFF.

V usage is TRBV30 and J usage is TRBJ2-5, with 13 bases that match TRBD2. Germline lookup yields CDR1 GTSNPN and CDR2 SVGIG (reference sequence). Trimming at V came to 2 bases and at J to 7 bases, leaving 13 bases not matched to a gene. The CDR3 is 17 residues long. DNA of the CDR3: TGTGCCTGGAGTTTACGTACCGGGACTAGCGGGGCCGGGACCCAGTACTTC. It is translated as CAWSLRTGTSGAGTQYF. Full variable domain (outside the CDR3, taken from reference TRBV30 and TRBJ2-5): SQTIHQWPATLVQPVGSPLSLECTVEGTSNPNLYWYRQAAGRGLQLLFYSVGIGQISSEVPQNLSASRPQDRQFILSSKKLLLSDSGFYLCAWSLRTGTSGAGTQYFGPGTRLLVL.

V usage is TRBV5-1 and J usage is TRBJ2-7; 10 positions match TRBD1. Germline CDR1 reads SGHRS; CDR2 reads YFSETQ. The CDR3 runs to 15 residues. V dropped 4 bases and J dropped 3; count of bases not matched to a gene: 7. The CDR3 here is CASSRDRGVNYEQYF. CDR3 DNA sequence: TGCGCCAGCAGCCGGGACAGGGGTGTCAACTACGAGCAGTACTTC.

This clone was found once. The chain links TRBV4-1 to TRBJ1-3; a weak D match, TRBD1 (5 bases). The CDR3 covers 17 residues. V lost 3 bases and J lost 3, with 18 bases in between. Germline CDR1 reads MGHRA; CDR2 reads YSYEKL. The CDR3 loop reads CASSHGRDGTHGNTIYF. CDR3 nucleotide sequence: TGCGCCAGCAGCCATGGCCGAGATGGGACCCATGGAAACACCATATATTTT.

The V gene is TRBV28, the J gene TRBJ2-1; D may be TRBD2 (6 bases). The CDR3 sequence is 15 residues long. Trimming cost V 6 bases and J 0 bases, with 12 bases left between them. Germline CDR1 reads MDHEN; CDR2 reads SYDVKM. The CDR3 reads CASRSGTSSYNEQFF. The DNA of the CDR3 is TGTGCCAGCAGATCCGGGACTTCCTCCTACAATGAGCAGTTCTTC.

The rearrangement links TRBV7-9 to TRBJ2-7; 7 nucleotides line up with TRBD2. V gave up 5 bases and J gave up 0 bases; unmatched junction bases: 7. The CDR3 is 15 amino acids. Germline assignment: CDR1 SEHNR and CDR2 FQNEAQ (reference sequence). CDR3 sequence (DNA): TGTGCCAGCAGCCAAAACAGCGGGACCTCCTACGAGCAGTACTTC. Its protein is CASSQNSGTSYEQYF.

The genes are TRBV30 and TRBJ1-2, with TRBD1 matching 8 bases. The length of the CDR3 is 14 residues. Looked up from germline, CDR1 is GTSNPN and CDR2 is SVGIG (reference sequence). After removal of 0 bases from V and 4 bases from J, the junction contained 4 bases not matched to a gene. CDR3 in amino acids: CAWSVPGTGYGYTF. The CDR3 region has the DNA TGTGCCTGGAGTGTGCCAGGGACAGGCTATGGCTACACCTTC. The variable domain in full, completed from reference TRBV30 and TRBJ1-2, reads SQTIHQWPATLVQPVGSPLSLECTVEGTSNPNLYWYRQAAGRGLQLLFYSVGIGQISSEVPQNLSASRPQDRQFILSSKKLLLSDSGFYLCAWSVPGTGYGYTFGSGTRLTVV.

The V and J genes are TRBV4-1 and TRBJ2-1, with 15 nucleotides matching TRBD2. Germline lookup yields CDR1 MGHRA and CDR2 YSYEKL. V lost 4 bases and J lost 1; bases outside the gene matches: 5. The CDR3 covers 18 residues. This CDR3 is CASSPWTSGRGSYNEQFF. The CDR3 nucleotides read TGCGCCAGCAGCCCATGGACTAGCGGGAGGGGGTCCTACAATGAGCAGTTCTTC.

The chain links TRBV7-2 to TRBJ2-3; D may match TRBD1 or TRBD2 (6 bases each). CDR3 length: 15 residues. Germline values: CDR1 SGHTA, CDR2 FQGNSA. CDR3 DNA: TGTGCGACAAGGACAGCCGGGACTTCAACAGATACGCAGTATTTT. Translation gives CATRTAGTSTDTQYF.

This chain uses TRBV12-3 or TRBV12-4 with TRBJ2-7; 11 positions agree with TRBD2. The CDR3 is 13 amino acids. V lost 8 bases and J lost 0; bases outside the gene matches: 0. CDR3 DNA: TGTGCCAGCGGGACTAGCGGCTCCTACGAGCAGTACTTC. The encoded protein is CASGTSGSYEQYF.

This chain uses TRBV28 with TRBJ2-7, with 12 bases lining up with TRBD2. Germline-derived CDR1 and CDR2 are MDHEN and SYDVKM. The V gene end was trimmed by 5 bases and the J gene end by 3 bases; junction bases not matched to a gene: 11. This CDR3 contains 17 residues. CDR3 bases: TGTGCCAGCAGTGGGGGACTAGCGGGTGTCCGCCACTACGAGCAGTACTTC. It codes for CASSGGLAGVRHYEQYF.

The chain combines TRBV27 with TRBJ1-4, with D possibly matching TRBD1 (5 bases). The ends were cut back, 2 bases at V and 3 bases at J, with 16 bases in the middle. The CDR3 is 17 residues long. Germline V gives CDR1 MNHEY, CDR2 SMNVEV (reference sequence). In DNA, the CDR3 is TGTGCCAGCAGTTTAAAACCCTGGGACGTAGCTAATGAAAAACTGTTTTTT. The encoded protein is CASSLKPWDVANEKLFF.

The rearrangement uses TRBV28 and TRBJ1-5; TRBD1 matches at 9 bases. V lost 3 bases to trimming and J lost 7 bases; unmatched junction nucleotides: 1. This CDR3 spans 13 amino acids. Germline CDR1 and CDR2: MDHEN and SYDVKM. CDR3 in amino acids: CASSLTGGQPQHF. The CDR3 DNA sequence: TGTGCCAGCAGTTTGACAGGGGGACAGCCCCAGCATTTT.

The rearrangement uses TRBV27 and TRBJ2-3; D perhaps matches TRBD2 (6 bases). From germline, CDR1 is MNHEY and CDR2 SMNVEV (reference sequence). V was clipped by 4 bases and J by 2 bases, with 10 bases between them. The CDR3 is 14 amino acids. In DNA, the CDR3 is TGTGCCAGCAGTTACGGGACTTTCACAGATACGCAGTATTTT. Residues: CASSYGTFTDTQYF.

The chain recombines TRBV9 with TRBJ2-1; a weak D match, TRBD1 (5 bases). The germline gives CDR1 SGDLS, CDR2 YYNGEE. V lost 4 bases to trimming and J lost 7 bases, with 21 bases between them. CDR3 length: 16 residues. The CDR3 spells CASSPQDSIWSNEQFF. DNA of the CDR3: TGTGCCAGCAGCCCCCAAGACAGCATTTGGAGTAATGAGCAGTTCTTC.

The V gene is TRBV15, the J gene TRBJ2-1; possible D gene TRBD2, 6 bases. V was pared by 8 bases and J by 0 bases, with 11 bases between. Germline V gene lookup returns CDR1 LNHNV and CDR2 YYDKDF (reference sequence). This CDR3 has 14 amino acids. Here the CDR3 DNA reads TGTGCCACCCTGGGGGGAAGCTCCTACAATGAGCAGTTCTTC. It specifies CATLGGSSYNEQFF.

V usage is TRBV30 and J usage is TRBJ2-1; 7 bases fit TRBD2. Trimming cost V 2 bases and J 9 bases; bases outside gene matches: 10. CDR1 GTSNPN and CDR2 SVGIG come from the germline V gene (reference sequence). The CDR3 has 14 amino acids. CDR3 loop: CAWSSGRELGEQFF. The CDR3, as DNA: TGTGCCTGGAGTTCTGGGCGGGAGCTGGGTGAGCAGTTCTTC.

The rearrangement joins TRBV5-8 to TRBJ1-1; 8 bases map to TRBD1. The CDR3 sequence is 14 residues long. Trimming at V came to 4 bases and at J to 1 base, leaving 3 bases not matched to a gene. From germline, CDR1 is SGHTS and CDR2 YDEGEE. CDR3 sequence reads: CASSPGTGNTEAFF. CDR3 DNA: TGTGCCAGCAGCCCTGGGACAGGGAACACTGAAGCTTTCTTT.

The chain carries TRBV28 and TRBJ1-6; TRBD1 agrees at 9 bases. The CDR3 contains 14 residues. With 6 bases clipped from V and 9 bases from J, the junction kept 6 bases outside the gene matches. Germline V gives CDR1 MDHEN, CDR2 SYDVKM. CDR3 sequence reads: CASSPGTGRSPLHF. CDR3 nucleotides: TGTGCCAGCAGCCCCGGGACAGGGCGTTCACCCCTCCACTTT.